This passage covers 18 T cell receptor beta chains from one sample sequenced in a study of T-cell reconstitution after alpha-beta-depleted transplantation in children. Unique molecular identifiers were used to barcode this TCRbeta library. TCRdb reprocessed the PCR reads with MiXCR, giving one entry per CDR3 protein. This sample yields 600,000 or so distinct CDR3 sequences, of which approximately 22% are seen a single time; roughly 13% belongs to the top ten. Here the sequenced sample was PBMCs, mostly from graft donor cells, taken 360 days after TCRalphabeta/CD19-depleted stem cell transplant. The receptors shown here come from a boy in the first two years of life who had a stem cell transplant for acute myeloid leukemia, so the T cells may come from the graft donor.

V and J are TRBV7-2 and TRBJ2-7; no firm D call. V was shortened by 0 bases and J by 4 bases, with 10 bases between the two germline ends. The CDR3 spans 14 residues. Germline values: CDR1 SGHTA, CDR2 FQGNSA. CDR3: CASSLAPHGYEQYV. The CDR3 bases are TGTGCCAGCAGCTTAGCCCCCCACGGGTACGAGCAGTACGTC.

The rearrangement joins TRBV12-3 or TRBV12-4 to TRBJ1-3, with 7 bases lining up with TRBD1. The CDR3 is 15 amino acids. With 5 bases clipped from V and 0 bases from J, the junction kept 4 bases outside the gene matches. CDR3 DNA sequence: TGTGCCAGCAGTCCGACAGGGAGCTCTGGAAACACCATATATTTT. It encodes CASSPTGSSGNTIYF.

There are many counts of this clonotype. This sequence joins TRBV7-2 and TRBJ2-7; D assignment may be TRBD1 or TRBD2 (6 bases each). The germline V gene encodes CDR1 SGHTA and CDR2 FQGNSA. The CDR3 contains 15 residues. The ends were cut back, 0 bases at V and 2 bases at J, with 11 bases in the middle. The CDR3 region has the DNA TGTGCCAGCAGCTTAGCGGGGGGCCGTACCTACGAGCAGTACTTC. Translation: CASSLAGGRTYEQYF.

The V call is TRBV12-3 or TRBV12-4, the J call TRBJ1-3; D unresolved. The CDR3 has 14 residues. Trimming pared 3 bases from V and 6 bases from J, leaving 12 bases between. The CDR3 loop is CASSLGVRLNTIYF. CDR3 in DNA: TGTGCCAGCAGTTTGGGAGTCCGATTAAACACCATATATTTT.

This clonotype was recorded a few times. The V and J genes are TRBV20-1 and TRBJ2-3; 11 bases line up with TRBD1. V lost 0 bases, J lost 6 bases, and 8 bases stayed unmatched. The germline V gene has CDR1 DFQATT and CDR2 SNEGSKA (reference sequence). This CDR3 comprises 16 residues. The CDR3 DNA sequence: TGCAGTGCTAGAGATTCCGGGACAGGGGGTGGGGATACGCAGTATTTT. Translation gives CSARDSGTGGGDTQYF.

V gene TRBV12-3 or TRBV12-4 combines with J gene TRBJ2-5; possible D gene TRBD2, 6 bases. Trimming left V 6 bases short and J 1 base short, with 15 bases between. This CDR3 region has 15 residues. DNA of the CDR3: TGTGCCAGCAGGGCTAGCGAATCGGGCCAAGAGACCCAGTACTTC. Its protein product is CASRASESGQETQYF.

There are a few counts of this clonotype. The chain links TRBV7-9 to TRBJ2-1, with D tentatively TRBD1 (7 bases). The CDR3 contains 16 residues. V was clipped by 5 bases and J by 6 bases, with 20 bases between them. Looked up from germline, CDR1 is SEHNR and CDR2 is FQNEAQ (reference sequence). The CDR3 is CASSPQDRRVRNEQFF. The CDR3 bases are TGTGCCAGCAGCCCACAGGACAGGAGGGTACGCAATGAGCAGTTCTTC. Together with reference TRBV7-9 and TRBJ2-1, the CDR3 gives the full variable domain: DTGVSQNPRHKITKRGQNVTFRCDPISEHNRLYWYRQTLGQGPEFLTYFQNEAQLEKSRLLSDRFSAERPKGSFSTLEIQRTEQGDSAMYLCASSPQDRRVRNEQFFGPGTRLTVL.

As to this clonotype: A read error may explain this, as a much larger clone is one base away. This rearrangement joins TRBV12-3 or TRBV12-4 to TRBJ2-7, with D perhaps matching TRBD2 (6 bases). V was clipped by 2 bases and J by 0 bases, with 17 bases between them. This CDR3 region has 17 residues. The CDR3 nucleotides read TGTGCCAGCAGTTTAAGCCGACTCCGGGACTCCTCCTACGAGCAGTACTTC. Translated, it gives CASSLSRLRDSSYEQYF.

This clonotype was observed a few times. The V gene is TRBV24-1, the J gene TRBJ1-2; D is undetermined. Germline CDR1 KGHDR, CDR2 SFDVKD. The CDR3 spans 16 residues. With 4 bases removed from V and 4 bases from J, the gap between germline ends came to 18 bases. The CDR3 DNA reads as TGTGCCACCAGTGACCAGGACGGCGCTTCGGGCTATGGCTACACCTTC. It encodes CATSDQDGASGYGYTF.

This chain uses TRBV12-5 with TRBJ2-7; 8 nucleotides align to TRBD1. CDR1 LGHNT and CDR2 FRNRAP come from the germline V gene. Trimming removed 5 bases from V and 4 bases from J; junction bases left unmatched: 7. The CDR3 extends over 14 amino acids. The chain's CDR3 is CASGPGQGGYEQYF. CDR3 bases: TGTGCTAGTGGTCCCGGACAGGGAGGTTACGAGCAGTACTTC.

The rearrangement uses TRBV6-5 and TRBJ2-3; no clear D gene. Germline V gene sequence: CDR1 MNHEY, CDR2 SVGAGI. The CDR3 has 15 residues. V gave up 0 bases and J gave up 5 bases, with 12 bases separating them. The CDR3 loop reads CASSYSYKGRDTQYF. As DNA, the CDR3 is TGTGCCAGCAGTTACTCGTATAAGGGAAGAGATACGCAGTATTTT.

This clonotype showed up many times. The chain is built from TRBV12-3 or TRBV12-4 and TRBJ2-1, with D perhaps being TRBD1 or TRBD2 (6 bases each). Trimming cost V 5 bases and J 9 bases, with 20 bases left between them. The CDR3 is 15 residues long. This CDR3 reads CASSPDRFQGGEQFF. CDR3 DNA sequence: TGTGCCAGCAGTCCCGACAGGTTCCAGGGAGGTGAGCAGTTCTTC.

This clonotype has more than one count but fewer than ten. This rearrangement joins TRBV4-3 to TRBJ2-7; 9 bases align to TRBD1. Germline CDR1 and CDR2: LGHNA and YSLEER. V shed 5 bases, J shed 5 bases, and the junction held 4 bases outside the gene matches. The CDR3 length is 13 residues. The CDR3 reads CASSWDRADEQYF. CDR3 bases: TGCGCCAGCAGCTGGGACAGGGCAGACGAGCAGTACTTC.

The chain couples TRBV3-1 to TRBJ1-2; D possibly corresponds to TRBD1 (5 bases). Trimming removed 0 bases at V and 5 bases at J, with 13 bases between. CDR3 length equals 15 residues. Germline CDR1 is LGHDT and CDR2 is YNNKEL (reference sequence). CDR3 sequence: CASSQDSDRAYGYTF. In DNA, the CDR3 is TGTGCCAGCAGCCAAGATTCAGACAGAGCATATGGCTACACCTTC.

The count of this clonotype is one. The rearrangement uses TRBV4-3 and TRBJ2-2; D possibly corresponds to TRBD1 (6 bases). Looked up from germline, CDR1 is LGHNA and CDR2 is YSLEER. This CDR3 is 17 amino acids long. V lost 1 base and J 4 bases, leaving 16 bases between the germline ends. The CDR3 region has the DNA TGCGCCAGCAGCCAAGGCAGGGGAGTCCTAGGCACCGGGGAGCTGTTTTTT. Protein product: CASSQGRGVLGTGELFF.

This clonotype turned up a few times. This sequence joins TRBV21-1 and TRBJ2-7; TRBD1 was called by the table and not checked on the DNA. TRBV21-1 is given as a pseudogene. The length of the CDR3 is 17 residues. The CDR3 sequence: CASSSPCPTGRLYEQYF. The DNA of the CDR3 is TGTGCCAGCAGCTCCCCCTGCCCAACCGGGAGATTGTATGAGCAGTACTTC.

This clonotype was counted at least ten times. V is TRBV29-1 and J is TRBJ2-5; D is possibly TRBD1 or TRBD2 (6 bases each). Germline values: CDR1 SQVTM, CDR2 ANQGSEA. V gave up 4 bases and J gave up 3 bases, with 18 bases separating them. This CDR3 comprises 15 residues. CDR3 protein: CSVVGITGAKETQYF. CDR3 coding DNA: TGCAGCGTTGTCGGAATAACGGGGGCCAAAGAGACCCAGTACTTC.

The V and J genes are TRBV29-1 and TRBJ2-7; 7 nucleotides align to TRBD1. The germline CDR1 and CDR2 sequences are SQVTM and ANQGSEA. The CDR3 is 12 amino acids. With 7 bases clipped from V and 1 base from J, the junction kept 4 bases outside the gene matches. CDR3 protein: CSAAGGSYEQYF. CDR3 DNA sequence: TGCAGCGCTGCAGGGGGATCCTACGAGCAGTACTTC.